This TCR beta chain was captured in a study of graft-versus-host responses after intestinal transplantation. For the study at large: Grafts were multivisceral, liver-intestinal, or isolated intestinal.

Profiling relied on immunoSEQ multiplex PCR, and the TCRdb table lists in-frame clones only, not all of them. Here the sample spans tens of thousands of clones, about 89% being singletons. As to this clone: Its specificity is not known.

Trimming pared 3 bases from V and 3 bases from J, leaving 22 bases between. Germline V gives CDR1 SGHKS, CDR2 YYEKEE (reference sequence). The CDR3 sequence is 17 residues long. The source is a human donor who received an intestinal transplant. Sequencing was performed on unstimulated CD8+ T cells sorted from spleen or lymph node cells, taken before intestinal transplant. This sequence joins TRBV5-5 and TRBJ2-7, with D perhaps TRBD2 (6 bases). CDR3 nucleotides: TGTGCCAGCAGCTGGAGGGTTGGGGCGGGCGGACGCTACGAGCAGTACTTC. Translating it yields CASSWRVGAGGRYEQYF.